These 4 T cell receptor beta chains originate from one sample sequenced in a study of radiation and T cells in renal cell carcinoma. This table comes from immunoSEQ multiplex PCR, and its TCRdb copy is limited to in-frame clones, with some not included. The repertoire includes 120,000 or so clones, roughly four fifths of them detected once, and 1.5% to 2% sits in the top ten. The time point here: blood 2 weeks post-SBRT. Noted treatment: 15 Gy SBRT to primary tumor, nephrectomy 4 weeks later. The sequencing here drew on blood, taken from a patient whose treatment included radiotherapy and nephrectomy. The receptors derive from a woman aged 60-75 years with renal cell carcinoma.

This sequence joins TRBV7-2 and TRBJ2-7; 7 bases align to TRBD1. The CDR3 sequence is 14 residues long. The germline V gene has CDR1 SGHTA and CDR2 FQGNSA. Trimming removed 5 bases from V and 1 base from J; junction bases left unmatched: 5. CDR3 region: CASSTGQVSYEQYF. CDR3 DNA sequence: TGTGCCAGCAGCACTGGACAGGTGTCCTACGAGCAGTACTTC.

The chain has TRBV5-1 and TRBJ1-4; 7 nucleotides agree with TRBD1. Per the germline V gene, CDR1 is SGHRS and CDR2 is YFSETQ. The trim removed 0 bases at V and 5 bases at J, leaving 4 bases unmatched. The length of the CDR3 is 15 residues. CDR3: CASSLAGQPNEKLFF. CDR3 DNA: TGCGCCAGCAGCTTGGCGGGACAGCCGAATGAAAAACTGTTTTTT.

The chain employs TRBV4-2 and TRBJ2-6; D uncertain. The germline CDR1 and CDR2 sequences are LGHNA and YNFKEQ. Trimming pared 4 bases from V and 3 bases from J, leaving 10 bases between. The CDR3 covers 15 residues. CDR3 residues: CASSPPPGGANVLTF. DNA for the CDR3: TGTGCCAGCAGCCCCCCACCGGGTGGGGCCAACGTCCTGACTTTC.

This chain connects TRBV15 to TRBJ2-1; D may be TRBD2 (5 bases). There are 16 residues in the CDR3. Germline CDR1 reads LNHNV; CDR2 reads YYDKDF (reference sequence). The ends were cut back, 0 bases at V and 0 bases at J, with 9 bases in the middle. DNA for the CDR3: TGTGCCACCAGCAGAGATCGAGGGAGCTCCTACAATGAGCAGTTCTTC. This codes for CATSRDRGSSYNEQFF.